The clone carrying this T cell receptor beta chain was picked up one time. The antigen is undetermined. Per germline, CDR1 SGHRS and CDR2 YFSETQ. Germline trimming cut 3 bases from V and 0 bases from J; bases unmatched to any gene: 1. The CDR3 has 14 amino acids. PCR used 60 Vbeta primers and 13 Jbeta primers. Assay used: immunoSEQ multiplex PCR; TCRdb lists only in-frame clones, some missing. Here the sample spans 130,000 to 150,000 clones, approximately 80% being singletons. The sample is drawn from a study of cytomegalovirus exposure and HLA in healthy donors. Study-level background: The study placed less than 90% of its 350 to 400 genotyped donors in the Caucasian-associated ancestry cluster. Whole-study findings and limits: Later analysis identified a missense DCLRE1C variant that was linked to TCR beta V- and J-gene trimming. TCR beta chains numbering under 200 were designated cytomegalovirus-associated.

At the time of sampling, donors were nominally healthy, though unrecorded immune exposures were likely. V gene TRBV5-1 combines with J gene TRBJ1-1; TRBD1 agrees at 8 bases. The source is a male donor in good health and CMV-seronegative. Input material: PBMCs. CDR3 in DNA: TGCGCCAGCAGCTGGACAGGGCTGAACACTGAAGCTTTCTTT. Residues: CASSWTGLNTEAFF. The variable domain in full, with the rest retrieved from reference TRBV5-1 and TRBJ1-1, is KAGVTQTPRYLIKTRGQQVTLSCSPISGHRSVSWYQQTPGQGLQFLFEYFSETQRNKGNFPGRFSGRQFSNSRSEMNVSTLELGDSALYLCASSWTGLNTEAFFGQGTRLTVV.